Listed below are T cell receptor beta chains from one sample, sequenced in a study of CD4 and CD8 cells across lung adenocarcinoma regions. MiXCR, run by TCRdb on the PCR reads, gives a single entry per CDR3 protein. The sample has 9,000 or so distinct CDR3 sequences, 50% seen once. Sequencing input: CD8+ T cells from the margin of a lung tumor. The source is a female donor with lung adenocarcinoma. The CD4 and CD8 labels of this study may be unreliable. Both conserved end residues are part of each CDR3. The D gene is left open where the match is weak. Clone size is not always given. Where it is, it says once, few, many or a class for expanded clones.

abundance	v_gene	j_gene	d_gene	CDR3aa	CDR3nt
.	TRBV6-1	TRBJ2-1	.	CASKVGISNAQFF	TGTGCCAGCAAAGTAGGGATCTCAAATGCGCAGTTCTTC
.	TRBV27	TRBJ2-1	TRBD2	CASSLSGRGSFYNEQFF	TGTGCCAGCAGTTTATCAGGGCGCGGGAGTTTCTACAATGAGCAGTTCTTC
.	TRBV4-1	TRBJ1-4	.	CASSQDSAGGEKLFF	TGCGCCAGCAGCCAAGATTCGGCAGGTGGGGAAAAACTGTTTTTT
.	TRBV27	TRBJ2-3	.	CASTLVGTDTQYF	TGTGCCAGCACCCTAGTGGGCACAGATACGCAGTATTTT
many	TRBV5-1	TRBJ2-3	.	CASSKGQATDTQYF	TGCGCCAGCAGTAAGGGGCAAGCTACAGATACGCAGTATTTT
many	TRBV9	TRBJ2-1	.	CASSAGVKQFF	TGTGCCAGCAGCGCGGGAGTAAAGCAGTTCTTC
medium-sized	TRBV6-1	TRBJ2-3	TRBD1	CASRVGTGGVGTDTQYF	TGTGCCAGCAGGGTCGGGACAGGGGGAGTGGGTACAGATACGCAGTATTTT
.	TRBV6-1	TRBJ2-3	.	CASSEEGGGAKDTQYF	TGTGCCAGCAGTGAAGAGGGGGGGGGGGCCAAAGATACGCAGTACTTT
few	TRBV7-6	TRBJ2-2	TRBD2	CASSLTAGYTGELFF	TGTGCCAGCAGCTTGACAGCGGGGTACACCGGGGAGCTGTTTTTT
.	TRBV12-3/TRBV12-4	TRBJ2-5	.	CASSLAPGAGGETQYF	TGTGCCAGCAGTTTAGCCCCCGGGGCCGGTGGAGAGACCCAGTACTTC
.	TRBV27	TRBJ2-3	TRBD2	CAGSGGRGKETQYF	TGTGCGGGGAGCGGGGGCAGGGGCAAAGAGACCCAGTATTTC
.	TRBV3-1	TRBJ2-7	TRBD2	CASSQVGTSSYEQYF	TGTGCCAGCAGCCAAGTGGGGACTAGCTCCTACGAGCAGTACTTC
.	TRBV14	TRBJ1-3	.	CASSQVVPDNSGNTIYF	TGTGCCAGCAGCCAAGTAGTCCCCGACAACTCTGGAAACACCATATATTTT
.	TRBV6-1	TRBJ2-1	TRBD2	CASTTAGVSYNEQFF	TGTGCCAGCACCACAGCGGGAGTCTCCTACAATGAGCAGTTCTTC
many	TRBV6-1	TRBJ2-1	.	CASSLFSSVNEQFF	TGTGCCAGCAGTCTCTTTTCTAGCGTCAATGAGCAGTTCTTC
.	TRBV27	TRBJ2-4	.	CASRKHGLCNKNTQYF	TGTGCCAGCAGAAAACACGGACTCTGCAACAAAAACACCCAGTACTTC
many	TRBV6-5	TRBJ1-1	TRBD1	CASSSRGLNTEAFF	TGTGCCAGCAGTTCAAGGGGGCTGAACACTGAAGCTTTCTTT
.	TRBV27	TRBJ1-6	TRBD1	CASRAPTGGWVPLHF	TGTGCCAGCAGAGCCCCCACAGGGGGCTGGGTACCCCTCCACTTT
many	TRBV7-6	TRBJ2-5	.	CASSRKGGGWEETQYF	TGTGCCAGCAGCCGGAAAGGTGGGGGCTGGGAAGAGACCCAGTACTTC
.	TRBV6-1	TRBJ2-7	TRBD1	CASSQTGGSYEQYF	TGTGCCAGCAGCCAGACAGGGGGGAGTTACGAGCAGTACTTC
.	TRBV27	TRBJ2-5	.	CGGRHQETQYF	TGTGGCGGCCGTCACCAAGAGACCCAGTACTTT
.	TRBV6-1	TRBJ2-3	.	CASSEAVFSHTDTQYF	TGTGCCAGCAGTGAGGCCGTCTTTTCGCACACAGATACGCAGTATTTT
few	TRBV6-1	TRBJ2-2	.	CASSGHFSETNTGELFF	TGTGCCAGCAGTGGCCATTTTAGCGAGACGAACACCGGGGAGCTGTTTTTT
few	TRBV4-1	TRBJ1-5	.	CASSLGNRNQPQHF	TGCGCCAGCAGCCTAGGTAATCGCAATCAGCCCCAGCATTTT
many	TRBV6-1	TRBJ1-1	.	CASGGRLNTEAFF	TGTGCCAGCGGGGGCAGATTGAACACTGAAGCTTTCTTT
medium-sized	TRBV10-2	TRBJ1-1	.	CASRAGRDNTEAFF	TGCGCCAGCAGAGCAGGGCGAGATAACACTGAAGCTTTCTTT
.	TRBV19	TRBJ2-4	.	CASATRVDGKNIQYF	TGTGCCAGCGCGACCAGGGTCGACGGCAAAAACATTCAATACTTC
few	TRBV6-1	TRBJ2-7	.	CASSLDIYEQYF	TGTGCCAGCAGCCTAGACATTTACGAGCAGTACTTC
many	TRBV27	TRBJ2-7	TRBD2	CASSSRLAAYEQYF	TGTGCCAGCAGTTCTCGACTAGCGGCCTACGAGCAGTACTTC